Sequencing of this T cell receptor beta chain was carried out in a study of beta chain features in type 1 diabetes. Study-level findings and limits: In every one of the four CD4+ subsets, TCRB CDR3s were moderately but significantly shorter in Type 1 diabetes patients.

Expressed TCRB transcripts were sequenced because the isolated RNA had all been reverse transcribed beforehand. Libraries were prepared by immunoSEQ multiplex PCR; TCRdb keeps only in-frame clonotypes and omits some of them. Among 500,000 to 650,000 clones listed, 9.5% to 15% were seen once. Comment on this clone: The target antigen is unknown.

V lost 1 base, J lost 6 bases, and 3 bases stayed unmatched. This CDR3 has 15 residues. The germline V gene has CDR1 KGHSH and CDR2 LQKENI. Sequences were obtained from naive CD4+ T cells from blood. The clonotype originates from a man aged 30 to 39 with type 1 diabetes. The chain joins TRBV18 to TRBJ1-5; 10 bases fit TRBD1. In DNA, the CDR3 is TGTGCCAGCTCACCACAGGGGACAGGGGTTCAGCCCCAGCATTTT. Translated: CASSPQGTGVQPQHF.